This TCR beta chain emerged from a study of T cell responses to AZD1222 COVID-19 vaccine. Whole-study results and caveats: Most donors were white British, females outnumbered males, and clonal diversity was possibly underestimated.

Regarding this clone: Its antigen is undetermined.

Second-dose recipients at about 4 or about 12 weeks were treated as one pooled group. V lost 0 bases and J lost 0, with 6 bases in between. This CDR3 is built from 15 residues. Germline assignment: CDR1 LGHNA and CDR2 YSLEER. Assay: immunoSEQ multiplex PCR; the TCRdb copy retains only in-frame clones and omits some. In the table there are more than 60,000 clones, around 82% of which are singletons. J is TRBJ1-5 and V is TRBV4-3; weak D call: TRBD1 (5 bases). Specimen: peripheral blood, collected 28 days after the second AZD1222 dose. The source of this sequence is an adult who received the AZD1222 COVID-19 vaccine. This CDR3 is CASSQDQGSNQPQHF. The CDR3 DNA follows: TGCGCCAGCAGCCAAGATCAGGGTAGCAATCAGCCCCAGCATTTT.